Presented here are 10 T cell receptor beta chains from one specimen sequenced in a study of a mutant IDH1 vaccine in newly diagnosed glioma. Time point specified: week 5, during vaccination. Each dose delivered 300 ug of mutant IDH1 20-mer peptide subcutaneously with imiquimod. The antigens of these receptors remain unknown. TCRdb's table, derived via immunoSEQ multiplex PCR, lists solely in-frame clones and lacks some. This sample has about 40,000 clones, with approximately 93% found just once. Specimen: PBMCs, collected from a glioma patient whose treatment included an IDH1 peptide vaccine. The receptors shown here come from a middle-aged man with glioma.

The V gene is TRBV25-1, the J gene TRBJ2-5; weak D call: TRBD1 (6 bases). This CDR3 contains 14 residues. With 2 bases removed from V and 5 bases from J, the gap between germline ends came to 12 bases. Germline V gene lookup returns CDR1 MGHDK and CDR2 SYGVNS. The DNA of the CDR3 is TGTGCCAGCAGTGAAACAGGGTTCTTTGAGACCCAGTACTTC. Translation gives CASSETGFFETQYF.

This chain uses TRBV11-2 with TRBJ2-2; the match to TRBD2 covers 11 bases. V lost 3 bases to trimming and J lost 5 bases; unmatched junction nucleotides: 14. CDR1 is SGHAT and CDR2 is FQNNGV in the germline V gene. The CDR3 spans 19 residues. The CDR3 sequence: CASSFRSRITSGRTGELFF. In nucleotides, the CDR3 is TGTGCCAGCAGCTTTCGGTCCAGGATCACTAGCGGGAGAACCGGGGAGCTGTTTTTT.

The chain employs TRBV5-1 and TRBJ2-3; D tentatively reads TRBD1 or TRBD2 (6 bases each). V was trimmed by 0 bases and J by 4 bases, leaving 9 bases between them. Germline lookup yields CDR1 SGHRS and CDR2 YFSETQ. The CDR3 loop spans 14 amino acids. CDR3 nucleotides: TGCGCCAGCAGCTTGGAGGGGGGTTCAGATACGCAGTATTTT. It codes for CASSLEGGSDTQYF.

The chain couples TRBV27 to TRBJ2-7; D remains ambiguous. Per germline, CDR1 MNHEY and CDR2 SMNVEV (reference sequence). The V and J ends lost 4 bases and 3 bases respectively, with 7 bases between them. CDR3 size: 12 residues. The CDR3 DNA reads as TGTGCCAGCAGTTCTGGGGTCTACGAGCAGTACTTC. The encoded protein is CASSSGVYEQYF.

The V and J genes are TRBV6-6 and TRBJ2-7; possibly TRBD2 for D (5 bases). Per germline, CDR1 MNHNY and CDR2 SVGAGI (reference sequence). The CDR3 sequence is 12 residues long. Trimming pared 2 bases from V and 7 bases from J, leaving 9 bases between. The CDR3 nucleotides are TGTGCCAGCAGTTACCTGGACTGGGAGCAGTACTTC. It specifies CASSYLDWEQYF.

This rearrangement joins TRBV5-6 to TRBJ2-7, with TRBD2 identical over 9 bases. The germline gives CDR1 SGHDT, CDR2 YYEEEE. The CDR3 is 14 residues long. Trimming removed 1 base from V and 4 bases from J; junction bases left unmatched: 3. CDR3 in amino acids: CASSLRAGGYEQYF. The CDR3 DNA follows: TGTGCCAGCAGCTTGCGAGCGGGAGGTTACGAGCAGTACTTC.

Written as DNA, the CDR3 is TGTGCCAGCAGCCAAGATAAGGGAGGGGGCAAGCAGTTCTTC. Protein sequence: CASSQDKGGGKQFF. The chain recombines TRBV4-2 with TRBJ2-1; D possibly matches TRBD1 or TRBD2 (7 bases each). The CDR3 sequence is 14 residues long. Germline CDR1 LGHNA, CDR2 YNFKEQ. Trimming stripped 0 bases from V and 11 bases from J, with 14 bases between.

Remarks on this clone: A junction end diverges from the germline sequence, so it may reflect a read error. V and J are TRBV7-7 and TRBJ2-1; 9 bases fit TRBD2. The CDR3 loop spans 17 amino acids. The germline V gene has CDR1 SSHAT and CDR2 FNYEAQ (reference sequence). Here the CDR3 reads CASSLAVSGSAYNEQFF. The DNA for the CDR3 is TGTGCTAGCAGCTTAGCGGTTAGCGGGAGTGCCTACAATGAGCAGTTCTTC.

The genes are TRBV30 and TRBJ2-2, with D unresolved. The V gene's germline CDR1 is GTSNPN and CDR2 SVGIG (reference sequence). V lost 1 base and J 0 bases, leaving 9 bases between the germline ends. This CDR3 region has 15 residues. The CDR3 protein is CAWSGSFSNTGELFF. The CDR3 DNA follows: TGTGCCTGGAGTGGGTCGTTCTCGAACACCGGGGAGCTGTTTTTT.

The rearrangement links TRBV7-9 to TRBJ2-7; 8 bases agree with TRBD2. V dropped 4 bases and J dropped 6; count of bases not matched to a gene: 11. In germline, CDR1 is SEHNR, CDR2 FQNEAQ (reference sequence). This CDR3 region has 15 residues. The CDR3 here is CASSSWAVSGTEQYF. CDR3 DNA sequence: TGTGCCAGCAGCTCCTGGGCGGTTAGCGGGACCGAGCAGTACTTC.